The 4 T cell receptor beta chains reported below all come from one sample, sequenced in a study of T cells in Graves' hyperthyroidism and ophthalmopathy (dated by TCRdb to about 2019). Receptor libraries were prepared by multiplex PCR. The sequencing machine was an Illumina HiSeq 2000. The TCR beta CDR3 regions were amplified from RNA transcripts. The first round of RT-PCR for the TCR CDR3 was performed with the HTBI primer set and the Qiagen OneStep RT-PCR kit. TCRdb redid the processing of the public reads, applying fastp at Q25 and MiXCR, and retained in-frame beta chains. Each record represents a unique CDR3 protein, reported with the most common genes and DNA among its rows. For this sample the table gives about 200,000 distinct CDR3 sequences, of which approximately 16% were detected only once. The top ten constitute approximately 40% of the sample. The material sequenced was blood. Every receptor here comes from a man aged 35-49 years with Graves' hyperthyroidism.

This chain joins TRBV28 and TRBJ2-1, with 9 bases matching TRBD2. The CDR3 has 14 residues. Trimming cost V 3 bases and J 10 bases; bases outside gene matches: 7. CDR1 and CDR2 (germline): MDHEN, SYDVKM. Here the CDR3 reads CASSFRGGAGEQFF. CDR3 coding DNA: TGTGCCAGCAGTTTCCGCGGGGGGGCGGGGGAGCAGTTCTTC.

Ten or more counts support this clonotype. The chain combines TRBV20-1 with TRBJ1-2, with a tentative D call TRBD1 (6 bases). V was clipped by 5 bases and J by 8 bases, with 21 bases between them. CDR3 size: 14 residues. Per germline, CDR1 DFQATT and CDR2 SNEGSKA (reference sequence). CDR3: CSAGDTPPKMGYTF. The CDR3 coding sequence is TGCAGTGCTGGGGACACCCCCCCGAAGATGGGCTACACCTTC.

This clonotype has just one count. This chain connects TRBV7-8 to TRBJ2-3, with 9 bases matching TRBD1. The CDR3 has 17 residues. Germline CDR1 and CDR2: SGHVS and FQNEAQ. With V trimmed by 5 bases and J by 3 bases, 12 bases remained unmatched. DNA of the CDR3: TGTGCCAGCAGCCATATACAGGGGGCTATGAGAACAGATACGCAGTATTTT. This encodes CASSHIQGAMRTDTQYF.

V usage is TRBV7-3 and J usage is TRBJ1-1; 11 bases line up with TRBD1. From germline, CDR1 is SGHTA and CDR2 FQGTGA. The CDR3 is 15 amino acids. The J segment lost 6 bases and the V segment lost 4 bases, leaving 7 bases of the junction unmatched. The chain's CDR3 is CASSSPDRGQAEAFF. CDR3 DNA sequence: TGTGCCAGCAGCTCGCCGGACAGGGGGCAAGCTGAAGCTTTCTTT.